This section outlines one T cell receptor (beta chain) sequence together with its context. Germline trimming cut 3 bases from V and 7 bases from J; bases unmatched to any gene: 15. Germline V gene sequence: CDR1 SEHNR, CDR2 FQNEAQ (reference sequence). CDR3 size: 17 residues. Following RNA extraction, reverse transcription yielded cDNA that acted as the sequencing template. Assay used: immunoSEQ multiplex PCR; TCRdb lists only in-frame clones, some missing. The table has 120,000 or so clones, under 65% seen once. Treatment of the sample: oral pan-JAK inhibitor, 5-10 mg twice daily. The data were obtained in a study of CD8+ T cells in alopecia areata.

V gene TRBV7-9 combines with J gene TRBJ1-1; 9 nucleotides align to TRBD1. The sequences come from CD4+ T cells sorted from blood, collected at week 4, from a patient treated with tofacitinib. This receptor was obtained from a human donor with alopecia areata. The DNA of the CDR3 is TGTGCCAGCAGCTTCTTTCCTCGGGGGACAGGGAAAGTTGAAGCTTTCTTT. This encodes CASSFFPRGTGKVEAFF. The complete variable domain, with remaining parts taken from reference TRBV7-9 and TRBJ1-1, reads DTGVSQNPRHKITKRGQNVTFRCDPISEHNRLYWYRQTLGQGPEFLTYFQNEAQLEKSRLLSDRFSAERPKGSFSTLEIQRTEQGDSAMYLCASSFFPRGTGKVEAFFGQGTRLTVV.